This T cell receptor beta chain derives from a study of CD8+ T cells in alopecia areata. Reverse transcription of extracted RNA yielded cDNA, which provided the sequencing template. Libraries were prepared by immunoSEQ multiplex PCR; TCRdb keeps only in-frame clonotypes and omits some of them. The sample has roughly 73,000 clones; about 30% are singletons. Treatment described: oral pan-JAK inhibitor, 5-10 mg twice daily. The CDR3 is 10 amino acids. V gave up 4 bases and J gave up 3 bases, with 3 bases separating them. Germline loops: CDR1 SQVTM, CDR2 ANQGSEA. The sequence came from a human donor with alopecia areata. This chain connects TRBV29-1 to TRBJ1-1; no definite D call. The sequencing used CD8+ T cells sorted from blood, collected at week 4, from a patient treated with tofacitinib. The chain's CDR3 is CSVGHTEAFF. As DNA, the CDR3 is TGCAGCGTTGGACACACTGAAGCTTTCTTT.